The T cell receptor (beta chain) described here comes from a study of response to subunit inactivated influenza vaccine. Findings of the study overall: With each seasonal influenza vaccination, the authors suggested, few new T cells are recruited.

TCRdb fed the RT-PCR reads into MiXCR, producing one record per CDR3 protein. Here the sample spans about 500,000 distinct CDR3 sequences, approximately 15% being singletons. As to this clonotype: Its antigen is as yet unknown. The junction departs from the called germline gene at one end, perhaps through a read error.

CDR1 and CDR2 from the germline V gene are SGDLS and YYNGEE. This CDR3 is built from 15 residues. The gene calls are TRBV9 and TRBJ2-1; D unresolved. The receptor comes from a man aged 50-75 years who received an inactivated influenza vaccine. The sequenced sample was CD4+ T cells sorted from PBMCs, obtained less than 30 months after vaccination. CDR3 sequence reads: CASSPQGNSYKEQFF. DNA of the CDR3: TGTGCCAGCAGCCCCCAAGGGAACTCCTACAAGGAGCAGTTCTTC.